This T cell receptor (beta chain) was identified in a study of blood T cell repertoires in COVID-19. From germline, CDR1 is MRHNA and CDR2 SNTAGT. V was pared by 2 bases and J by 4 bases, with 5 bases of the junction left unmatched. The CDR3 is made up of 16 amino acids. Measured with immunoSEQ multiplex PCR; TCRdb has only the in-frame clones, and not every one. The sample records 300,000 to 350,000 clones, roughly nine tenths being singletons. This clone was counted a few times. The clonotype comes from a woman in her 30s who had been exposed to COVID-19. The V and J genes are TRBV6-4 and TRBJ2-3, with 11 bases fitting TRBD2. Sample: PBMCs or T cells enriched from blood (not recorded which). The CDR3: CASSDGLAGGPDTQYF. CDR3 sequence (DNA): TGTGCCAGCAGTGACGGTCTAGCGGGGGGACCAGATACGCAGTATTTT.